Each of the 6 T cell receptor beta chains below was sequenced from the same sample in a study of blood T cell repertoires in COVID-19. TCRdb keeps only in-frame clones here, not all; method: immunoSEQ multiplex PCR. Found here are over 250,000 clones, around 86% of them singletons; the top ten hold roughly 3%. Sequenced: PBMCs or T cells enriched from blood (not recorded which). These receptor sequences come from a woman younger than 35 who had recovered from COVID-19.

In this sample, this clone turned up once. This chain joins TRBV15 and TRBJ2-7; 9 bases are shared with TRBD1. Germline V gives CDR1 LNHNV, CDR2 YYDKDF (reference sequence). The CDR3 loop spans 15 amino acids. V shed 3 bases and J 0 bases; nucleotides not matched to a gene: 3. Here the CDR3 reads CATSRDRGSSYEQYF. The CDR3 coding sequence is TGTGCCACCAGCAGGGACAGGGGAAGCTCCTACGAGCAGTACTTC. Full variable domain (outside the CDR3, taken from reference TRBV15 and TRBJ2-7): DAMVIQNPRYQVTQFGKPVTLSCSQTLNHNVMYWYQQKSSQAPKLLFHYYDKDFNNEADTPDNFQSRRPNTSFCFLDIRSPGLGDTAMYLCATSRDRGSSYEQYFGPGTRLTVT.

The V gene is TRBV24-1, the J gene TRBJ2-1; 9 bases are shared with TRBD2. Per the germline V gene, CDR1 is KGHDR and CDR2 is SFDVKD. The length of the CDR3 is 16 residues. The junction had 8 bases not matched to a gene; V was cut back by 4 bases and J by 5 bases. CDR3 protein: CATSDAGTSYHNEQFF. The CDR3 region has the DNA TGTGCCACCAGTGACGCCGGGACTAGCTATCACAATGAGCAGTTCTTC.

J is TRBJ2-7 and V is TRBV2; the match to TRBD2 covers 8 bases. Trimming removed 6 bases from V and 0 bases from J; junction bases left unmatched: 4. Germline-derived CDR1 and CDR2 are SNHLY and FYNNEI. This CDR3 has 14 amino acids. Here the CDR3 reads CASRYSGSSYEQYF. In nucleotides, the CDR3 is TGTGCCAGCAGATACAGCGGGAGCTCCTACGAGCAGTACTTC.

The chain uses TRBV9 and TRBJ2-1; 12 positions agree with TRBD2. Per the germline V gene, CDR1 is SGDLS and CDR2 is YYNGEE. This CDR3 region has 15 residues. Losses at the gene ends were 4 bases for V and 4 bases for J; bases not matched to a gene: 3. The CDR3 sequence: CASSLGLAGYNEQFF. CDR3 nucleotides: TGTGCCAGCAGCCTCGGACTAGCGGGGTACAATGAGCAGTTCTTC.

This chain uses TRBV7-2 with TRBJ1-6; 10 nucleotides match TRBD1. Per germline, CDR1 SGHTA and CDR2 FQGNSA. Losses at the gene ends were 3 bases for V and 10 bases for J; bases not matched to a gene: 6. The CDR3 runs to 15 residues. The CDR3 spells CASSLGGQGWSPLHF. CDR3 coding DNA: TGTGCCAGCAGCTTGGGGGGACAGGGGTGGTCACCCCTCCACTTT. Together with reference TRBV7-2 and TRBJ1-6, the CDR3 gives the full variable domain: GAGVSQSPSNKVTEKGKDVELRCDPISGHTALYWYRQSLGQGLEFLIYFQGNSAPDKSGLPSDRFSAERTGGSVSTLTIQRTQQEDSAVYLCASSLGGQGWSPLHFGNGTRLTVT.

This chain uses TRBV12-3 or TRBV12-4 with TRBJ1-2, with 9 bases matching TRBD1. After removal of 7 bases from V and 8 bases from J, the junction contained 8 bases not matched to a gene. This CDR3 has 13 amino acids. The CDR3 region has the DNA TGTGCCAGCACCGCCTTCACAGGGGGCGGCTACACCTTC. Residues: CASTAFTGGGYTF.